The rows below give T cell receptor beta chains drawn from one sample of a study of response to subunit inactivated influenza vaccine. TCRdb fed the RT-PCR reads into MiXCR, producing one record per CDR3 protein. This sample has under 500,000 distinct CDR3 sequences, with 10% to 11% found just once. This material consisted of PBMCs from blood, taken about 40 days after vaccination. Every receptor here comes from a man aged 50-59 years who received an inactivated influenza vaccine. The CDR3 runs from the conserved cysteine through the conserved F or W. D genes are given only for firm matches. The size entry is marked missing in some rows and otherwise reads once, few, many or a size class.

j_call: TRBJ1-2; v_call: TRBV12-3/TRBV12-4; d_call: .; clone_size: many; cdr3_aa: CASSIRTGNYGYTF; cdr3_nt: TGTGCCAGCAGCATTAGGACGGGGAACTATGGCTACACCTTC
j_call: TRBJ2-5; v_call: TRBV7-6; d_call: TRBD1; clone_size: .; cdr3_aa: CASSPTLDRVEETQYF; cdr3_nt: TGTGCCAGCAGCCCCACTCTGGACAGGGTGGAAGAGACCCAGTACTTC
j_call: TRBJ2-5; v_call: TRBV7-3; d_call: TRBD2; clone_size: .; cdr3_aa: CASSLISGSRGETQYF; cdr3_nt: TGTGCCAGCAGCTTGATAAGCGGGAGTAGGGGAGAGACCCAGTACTTC
j_call: TRBJ1-5; v_call: TRBV4-3; d_call: .; clone_size: large; cdr3_aa: CASSQSAGTSSNQPQHF; cdr3_nt: TGCGCCAGCAGCCAATCGGCTGGGACGTCTAGCAATCAGCCCCAGCATTTT
j_call: TRBJ2-1; v_call: TRBV20-1; d_call: TRBD2; clone_size: .; cdr3_aa: CSARDPGGGSSYNEQFF; cdr3_nt: TGCAGTGCTAGAGATCCTGGAGGCGGGAGCTCCTACAATGAGCAGTTCTTC
j_call: TRBJ1-4; v_call: TRBV7-6; d_call: TRBD1; clone_size: .; cdr3_aa: CASSSGQGTNEKLFF; cdr3_nt: TGTGCCAGCAGCTCCGGACAGGGGACTAATGAAAAACTGTTTTTT
j_call: TRBJ2-1; v_call: TRBV5-6; d_call: .; clone_size: few; cdr3_aa: CASHGAANQFF; cdr3_nt: TGTGCCAGCCATGGGGCCGCTAACCAGTTCTTC
j_call: TRBJ2-3; v_call: TRBV19; d_call: TRBD2; clone_size: .; cdr3_aa: CASSTLTSGADTDTQYF; cdr3_nt: TGTGCCAGTAGTACCCTGACTAGCGGGGCAGACACAGATACGCAGTATTTT
j_call: TRBJ2-5; v_call: TRBV18; d_call: .; clone_size: few; cdr3_aa: CASSPPSGSEETQYF; cdr3_nt: TGTGCCAGCTCACCACCGAGCGGGTCGGAAGAGACCCAGTACTTC
j_call: TRBJ2-5; v_call: TRBV29-1; d_call: .; clone_size: .; cdr3_aa: CSVDWTVSQETQYF; cdr3_nt: TGCAGCGTTGACTGGACAGTTTCCCAAGAGACCCAGTACTTC
j_call: TRBJ2-1; v_call: TRBV12-3/TRBV12-4; d_call: .; clone_size: few; cdr3_aa: CASSLSQKQFF; cdr3_nt: TGTGCCAGCAGTTTAAGCCAAAAACAGTTCTTC
j_call: TRBJ2-1; v_call: TRBV7-8; d_call: TRBD2; clone_size: few; cdr3_aa: CASRQLAGGPVTHSYNEQFF; cdr3_nt: TGTGCCAGCAGACAACTAGCGGGAGGGCCTGTCACCCATTCCTACAATGAGCAGTTCTTC
j_call: TRBJ2-7; v_call: TRBV5-1; d_call: TRBD2; clone_size: .; cdr3_aa: CASSLQTSGPYEQYF; cdr3_nt: TGCGCCAGCAGCTTGCAGACTAGCGGCCCCTACGAGCAGTACTTC
j_call: TRBJ1-5; v_call: TRBV7-9; d_call: .; clone_size: many; cdr3_aa: CASTMGGNQPQHF; cdr3_nt: TGTGCCAGCACCATGGGAGGAAATCAGCCCCAGCATTTT
j_call: TRBJ2-1; v_call: TRBV15; d_call: .; clone_size: .; cdr3_aa: CATSRVAGTRQFF; cdr3_nt: TGTGCCACCAGCAGAGTGGCCGGGACCCGACAGTTCTTC
j_call: TRBJ2-5; v_call: TRBV7-6; d_call: TRBD1; clone_size: .; cdr3_aa: CASSPGTGEMETQYF; cdr3_nt: TGTGCCAGCAGCCCCGGGACAGGGGAGATGGAGACCCAGTACTTC
j_call: TRBJ1-2; v_call: TRBV25-1; d_call: .; clone_size: many; cdr3_aa: CASSEPGNYGYTF; cdr3_nt: TGTGCCAGCAGTGAGCCCGGGAACTATGGCTACACCTTC
j_call: TRBJ1-1; v_call: TRBV7-2; d_call: .; clone_size: .; cdr3_aa: CASTIGDLNTEAFF; cdr3_nt: TGTGCCAGCACAATCGGGGACCTGAACACTGAAGCTTTCTTT
j_call: TRBJ2-7; v_call: TRBV5-1; d_call: TRBD1; clone_size: few; cdr3_aa: CASSLWTGPPEQYF; cdr3_nt: TGCGCCAGCAGCCTCTGGACAGGCCCCCCCGAGCAGTACTTC
j_call: TRBJ1-4; v_call: TRBV20-1; d_call: .; clone_size: .; cdr3_aa: CSAREPLDEKLFF; cdr3_nt: TGCAGTGCTAGAGAACCCTTGGATGAAAAACTGTTTTTT
j_call: TRBJ2-1; v_call: TRBV29-1; d_call: .; clone_size: many; cdr3_aa: CSVGHRYNEQFF; cdr3_nt: TGCAGCGTTGGTCACCGTTACAATGAGCAGTTCTTC
j_call: TRBJ2-1; v_call: TRBV7-8; d_call: TRBD2; clone_size: few; cdr3_aa: CASSPRTSGSWDEQFF; cdr3_nt: TGTGCCAGCAGCCCGAGGACTAGCGGCTCCTGGGATGAGCAGTTCTTC